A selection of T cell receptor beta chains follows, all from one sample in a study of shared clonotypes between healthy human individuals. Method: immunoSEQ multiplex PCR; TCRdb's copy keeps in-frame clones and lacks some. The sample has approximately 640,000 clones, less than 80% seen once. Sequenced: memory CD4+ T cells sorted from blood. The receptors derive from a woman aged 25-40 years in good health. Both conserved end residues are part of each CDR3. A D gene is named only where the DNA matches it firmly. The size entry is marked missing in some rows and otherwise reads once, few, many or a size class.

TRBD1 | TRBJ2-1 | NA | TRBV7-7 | CASSPGTGAASEQFF | TGTGCCAGCAGCCCCGGGACAGGGGCCGCTTCTGAGCAGTTCTTC
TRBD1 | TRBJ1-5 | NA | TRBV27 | CASSSRQGGQPQHF | TGTGCCAGCAGTTCCCGACAGGGCGGGCAGCCCCAGCATTTT
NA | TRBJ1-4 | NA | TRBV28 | CASSLGSHEKLFF | TGTGCCAGCAGTCTCGGATCCCATGAAAAACTGTTTTTT
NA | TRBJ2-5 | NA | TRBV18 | CASSPIASQETQYF | TGTGCCAGCTCACCAATCGCAAGTCAAGAGACCCAGTACTTC
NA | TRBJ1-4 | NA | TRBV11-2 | CASSHPADRFNEKLFF | TGTGCCAGCAGCCATCCCGCGGACAGATTCAATGAAAAACTGTTTTTT
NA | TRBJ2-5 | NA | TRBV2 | CASSGRLQETQYF | TGTGCCAGCAGTGGGAGGCTCCAAGAGACCCAGTACTTC
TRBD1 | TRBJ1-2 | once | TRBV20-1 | CSVGQVYGYTF | TGCAGTGTGGGACAGGTCTATGGCTACACCTTC
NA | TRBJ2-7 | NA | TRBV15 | CATSRDLGGTALSYEQYF | TGTGCCACCAGCAGAGATCTTGGGGGGACAGCTCTGTCCTACGAGCAGTACTTC
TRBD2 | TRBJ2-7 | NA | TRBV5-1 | CASSPGTSGAAYEQYF | TGCGCCAGCAGCCCGGGGACTAGCGGGGCGGCGTACGAGCAGTACTTC
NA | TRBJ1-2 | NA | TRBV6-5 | CASSTGGGYTF | TGTGCCAGCAGTACGGGTGGTGGCTACACCTTC
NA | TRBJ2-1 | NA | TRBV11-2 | CASSLVAQVANEQFF | TGTGCCAGCAGCTTAGTAGCACAGGTGGCCAATGAGCAGTTCTTC
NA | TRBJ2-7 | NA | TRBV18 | CASSPVASYEQYF | TGTGCCAGCTCACCGGTTGCTTCCTACGAGCAGTACTTC
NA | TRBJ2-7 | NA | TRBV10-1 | CARTQSTREQYF | TGCGCCAGGACCCAGTCGACGCGCGAGCAGTACTTC
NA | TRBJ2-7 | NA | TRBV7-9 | CASSFGTGRDEQYF | TGTGCCAGCAGTTTCGGGACTGGACGGGACGAGCAGTACTTC
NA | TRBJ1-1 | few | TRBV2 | CASKFDQNTEAFF | TGTGCCAGCAAGTTTGACCAGAACACTGAAGCTTTCTTT
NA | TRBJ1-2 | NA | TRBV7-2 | CASSLRPGRSLGYTF | TGTGCCAGCAGCTTAAGACCGGGACGGAGTCTGGGCTACACCTTC
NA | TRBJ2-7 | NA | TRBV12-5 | CASGLVRTARNPREQYF | TGTGCTAGTGGTTTGGTACGTACCGCTAGAAATCCGCGAGAGCAGTACTTC
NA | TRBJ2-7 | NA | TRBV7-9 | CASSTAGPYEQYF | TGTGCCAGCAGCACGGCAGGGCCCTACGAGCAGTACTTC
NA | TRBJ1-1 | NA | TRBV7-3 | CASSLNANTEAFF | TGTGCCAGCAGCTTAAACGCCAACACTGAAGCTTTCTTT
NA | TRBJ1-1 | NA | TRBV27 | CASSFHDTNEAFF | TGTGCCAGCAGTTTTCATGACACCAATGAAGCTTTCTTT
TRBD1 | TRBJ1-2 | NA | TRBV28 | CALEGQNYGYTF | TGTGCCCTAGAGGGACAGAACTATGGCTACACCTTC
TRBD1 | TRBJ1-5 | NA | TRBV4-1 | CASSPTLNFRDRGAGQPQHF | TGCGCCAGCAGCCCGACTTTAAATTTCCGGGACAGGGGTGCCGGGCAGCCCCAGCATTTT
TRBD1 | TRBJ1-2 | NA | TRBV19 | CASSGTGLNYGYTF | TGTGCCAGTTCCGGGACAGGGCTTAACTATGGCTACACCTTC
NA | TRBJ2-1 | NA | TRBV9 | CASSAGVSSAYNEQFF | TGTGCCAGCAGCGCGGGGGTCTCTTCGGCCTACAATGAGCAGTTCTTC
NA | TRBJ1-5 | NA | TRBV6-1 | CASLLYSNQPQHF | TGTGCCAGCCTTTTATATAGCAATCAGCCCCAGCATTTT
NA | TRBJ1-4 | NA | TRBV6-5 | CASSPSYEGSKLFF | TGTGCCAGCAGCCCTTCTTACGAGGGGTCGAAACTGTTTTTT
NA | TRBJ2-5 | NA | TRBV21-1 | CASSKVTEPLRYQETQYF | TGTGCCAGCAGCAAAGTAACTGAGCCGCTGAGGTACCAAGAGACCCAGTACTTC
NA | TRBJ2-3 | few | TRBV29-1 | CSVNGVVGGRDTQYF | TGCAGCGTTAATGGGGTGGTGGGGGGGCGTGATACGCAGTATTTT
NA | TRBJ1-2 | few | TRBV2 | CASSEKGSNYGYTF | TGTGCCAGCAGTGAAAAGGGATCTAACTATGGCTACACCTTC
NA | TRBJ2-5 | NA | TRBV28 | CASSSTTKSQETQYF | TGTGCCAGCAGTTCTACCACAAAAAGCCAAGAGACCCAGTACTTC
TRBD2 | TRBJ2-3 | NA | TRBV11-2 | CASSLAGRNTDTQYF | TGTGCCAGCAGTCTAGCCGGGAGGAACACAGATACGCAGTATTTT
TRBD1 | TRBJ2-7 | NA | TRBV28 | CASNGQGSAYEQYF | TGTGCCAGCAACGGACAGGGGAGTGCTTACGAGCAGTACTTC
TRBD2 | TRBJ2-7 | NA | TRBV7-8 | CASSPARREGRWEQYF | TGTGCCAGCAGCCCCGCCCGGCGGGAGGGCCGGTGGGAGCAGTACTTC
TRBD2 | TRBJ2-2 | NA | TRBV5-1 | CASRPGGVTGELFF | TGCGCCAGCAGACCGGGAGGTGTGACCGGGGAGCTGTTTTTT
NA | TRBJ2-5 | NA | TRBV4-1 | CASSQGQAETQYF | TGCGCCAGCAGCCAGGGACAAGCAGAGACCCAGTACTTC
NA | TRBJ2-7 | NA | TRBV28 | CASRPTAAPYEQYF | TGTGCCAGCAGGCCGACAGCAGCACCCTACGAGCAGTACTTC
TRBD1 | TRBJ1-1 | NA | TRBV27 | CASSSDRGTNTEAFF | TGTGCCAGCAGTTCGGACAGGGGAACGAACACTGAAGCTTTCTTT
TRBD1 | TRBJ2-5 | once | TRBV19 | CASAETGGLETQYF | TGTGCCAGCGCTGAGACAGGGGGTTTGGAGACCCAGTACTTC
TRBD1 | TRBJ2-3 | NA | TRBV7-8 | CASSPRTTGDTDTQYF | TGTGCCAGCAGCCCCCGAACTACAGGGGACACAGATACGCAGTATTTT
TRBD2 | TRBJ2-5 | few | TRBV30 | CAWSGTSGITQYF | TGTGCCTGGTCCGGGACTAGCGGTATCACCCAGTACTTC
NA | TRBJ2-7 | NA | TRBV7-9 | CASSLRVPYEQYF | TGTGCCAGCAGCTTAAGAGTTCCCTACGAGCAGTACTTC
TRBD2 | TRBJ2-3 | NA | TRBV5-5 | CASSQSGESTDTQYF | TGTGCCAGCAGCCAAAGCGGGGAAAGCACAGATACGCAGTATTTT
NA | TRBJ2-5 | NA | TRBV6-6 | CASERAGVGETQYF | TGTGCCAGCGAAAGAGCAGGGGTTGGGGAGACCCAGTACTTC
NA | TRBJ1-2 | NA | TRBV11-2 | CASSPMGDYGYTF | TGTGCCAGCAGCCCTATGGGAGACTATGGCTACACCTTC
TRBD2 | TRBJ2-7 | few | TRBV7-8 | CASSLATSGSREQYF | TGTGCCAGCAGCTTAGCGACTAGCGGGAGTCGGGAGCAGTACTTC
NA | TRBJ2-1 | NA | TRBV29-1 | CSVVFAGRNEQFF | TGCAGCGTTGTTTTTGCGGGACGCAATGAGCAGTTCTTC
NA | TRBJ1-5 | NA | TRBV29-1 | CSVETGTEYSNQPQHF | TGCAGCGTTGAAACCGGGACGGAATATAGCAATCAGCCCCAGCATTTT
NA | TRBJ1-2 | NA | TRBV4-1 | CASSPKGGGRANYGYTF | TGCGCCAGCAGCCCCAAAGGCGGGGGGCGCGCCAACTATGGCTACACCTTC
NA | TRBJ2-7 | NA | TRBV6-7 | CASSYSGGREEGYEQYF | TGTGCCAGCAGTTACTCAGGAGGCAGGGAGGAAGGTTACGAGCAGTACTTC
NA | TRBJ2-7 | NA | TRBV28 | CASSSPGSSSYEQYF | TGTGCCAGCAGTTCCCCGGGATCCAGCTCCTACGAGCAGTACTTC
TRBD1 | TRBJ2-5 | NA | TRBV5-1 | CASNLRTGQETQYF | TGCGCCAGCAACCTAAGGACAGGGCAAGAGACCCAGTACTTC
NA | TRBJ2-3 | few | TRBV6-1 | CASSAGSDTQYF | TGTGCCAGCAGCGCAGGGTCAGATACGCAGTATTTT
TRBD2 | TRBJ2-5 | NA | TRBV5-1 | CASSLAPLADETQYF | TGCGCCAGCAGCTTGGCCCCGCTAGCGGATGAGACCCAGTACTTC
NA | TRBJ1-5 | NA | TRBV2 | CASSGTGFNQPQHF | TGTGCCAGCAGTGGAACAGGATTTAATCAGCCCCAGCATTTT